Shown below are 30 T cell receptor beta chains from a single sample sequenced in a study of T cells in Graves' hyperthyroidism and ophthalmopathy. Amplification of TCR beta CDR3 regions used RNA as the template. A set of HTBI primers served as the primers for a first-round RT-PCR of the TCR CDR3. TCRdb reprocessed the multiplex PCR reads via MiXCR and lists one record per CDR3 protein. Of some 580,000 distinct CDR3 sequences listed, approximately 16% were seen once; the top ten hold approximately 3.5%. The sequencing sample was made of blood. All receptors derive from a woman aged 35 to 49 with Graves' ophthalmopathy.

This clonotype was picked up a small number of times. This chain links TRBV28 with TRBJ1-5, with a possible D match to TRBD1 (6 bases). V was clipped by 5 bases and J by 7 bases, with 18 bases between them. There are 15 residues in the CDR3. Germline V gives CDR1 MDHEN, CDR2 SYDVKM. Here the CDR3 DNA reads TGTGCCAGCAGTGCTACGTACAGGGTCCTGCAGCCCCAGCATTTT. Translated: CASSATYRVLQPQHF.

This clonotype was detected a few times. The V gene is TRBV5-1, the J gene TRBJ2-7; 7 nucleotides agree with TRBD1. Germline V gives CDR1 SGHRS, CDR2 YFSETQ. The trim removed 2 bases at V and 7 bases at J, leaving 9 bases unmatched. The CDR3 is 14 residues long. In DNA, the CDR3 is TGCGCCAGCAGCTTTGACAGGGACCTCGGAGAGCAGTACTTC. Its protein is CASSFDRDLGEQYF.

This chain connects TRBV27 to TRBJ2-3, with a weak D call TRBD2 (5 bases). Trimming took 5 bases from V and 4 from J, leaving 10 bases between them. The V gene's germline CDR1 is MNHEY and CDR2 SMNVEV (reference sequence). The CDR3 length is 13 residues. The CDR3 loop is CASSTRGPDTQYF. In DNA form, the CDR3 reads TGTGCCAGCAGTACCCGCGGGCCAGATACGCAGTATTTT.

The rearrangement uses TRBV19 and TRBJ2-3, with a tentative D call TRBD1 (5 bases). The CDR3 extends over 14 amino acids. The germline CDR1 and CDR2 sequences are LNHDA and SQIVND (reference sequence). V dropped 7 bases and J dropped 3 bases, with 14 bases sitting between them. CDR3 nucleotides: TGTGCCAGTAAACCCCACACAGGAACAGATACGCAGTATTTT. Residues: CASKPHTGTDTQYF.

This clonotype was recorded many times. The J gene is TRBJ2-1, the V gene TRBV11-2, with a possible D match to TRBD2 (5 bases). This CDR3 has 15 residues. The V end lost 1 base, the J end lost 4 bases, and 11 bases lay between the germline ends. CDR1 is SGHAT and CDR2 is FQNNGV in the germline V gene. CDR3 amino acids: CASSLGAGFYNEQFF. The CDR3 region has the DNA TGTGCCAGCAGCTTAGGTGCGGGTTTTTACAATGAGCAGTTCTTC.

This clonotype was seen ten or more times. The rearrangement links TRBV5-1 to TRBJ2-1; 10 nucleotides align to TRBD2. CDR3 length equals 16 residues. Germline CDR1 reads SGHRS; CDR2 reads YFSETQ. The V segment lost 4 bases and the J segment 6 bases; nucleotides outside the gene matches: 10. This CDR3 reads CASSLRSGGAVNEQFF. The CDR3 nucleotides read TGCGCCAGCAGCCTCAGAAGCGGGGGGGCCGTCAATGAGCAGTTCTTC.

The gene calls are TRBV7-9 and TRBJ2-3; the D is unclear. V was trimmed by 1 base and J by 1 base, leaving 12 bases between them. The germline gives CDR1 SEHNR, CDR2 FQNEAQ (reference sequence). The CDR3 is made up of 16 amino acids. CDR3 in DNA: TGTGCCAGCAGCTTAGTCGGCTTGCTGCGCACAGATACGCAGTATTTT. As protein: CASSLVGLLRTDTQYF.

This clonotype was observed a handful of times. The chain combines TRBV5-5 with TRBJ2-1; D may be TRBD1 or TRBD2 (5 bases each). Trimming took off 2 bases at V and 6 bases at J, with 18 bases between the two ends. Germline CDR1 and CDR2: SGHKS and YYEKEE (reference sequence). The CDR3 consists of 16 residues. The chain's CDR3 is CASSLMGTPVRNEQFF. Written as DNA, the CDR3 is TGTGCCAGCAGCTTAATGGGGACCCCGGTACGCAATGAGCAGTTCTTC.

This clonotype was detected many times. The chain has TRBV3-1 and TRBJ2-2, with TRBD1 matching 10 bases. The V gene's germline CDR1 is LGHDT and CDR2 YNNKEL (reference sequence). V shed 3 bases and J 6 bases; nucleotides not matched to a gene: 7. This CDR3 spans 16 amino acids. In DNA, the CDR3 is TGTGCCAGCAGCCACACCGACAGGGGGCGTCCCGGGGAGCTGTTTTTT. It translates to CASSHTDRGRPGELFF.

Ten or more counts support this clonotype. CDR3 DNA sequence: TGTGCCAGCAGTCGTCGGGGCCTGCTTTCCTCTGGGGCCAACGTCCTGACTTTC. Protein sequence: CASSRRGLLSSGANVLTF. This rearrangement joins TRBV2 to TRBJ2-6; tentatively, D is TRBD1 or TRBD2 (5 bases each). The CDR3 is 18 amino acids. With 5 bases removed from V and 0 bases from J, the gap between germline ends came to 17 bases. Germline-derived CDR1 and CDR2 are SNHLY and FYNNEI.

In its sample, this clonotype was seen many times. The chain is built from TRBV11-2 and TRBJ2-7, with TRBD2 as a possible D gene (8 bases). This CDR3 region has 15 residues. V was cut by 5 bases and J by 2 bases, with 16 bases left in between. CDR1 is SGHAT, CDR2 FQNNGV, per germline. In DNA form, the CDR3 reads TGTGCCAGCAGCCCGGGAGGGGGCGGAGCCTACGAGCAGTACTTC. Encoded protein: CASSPGGGGAYEQYF.

V usage is TRBV5-1 and J usage is TRBJ2-2, with TRBD2 matching over 10 bases. CDR3 length: 16 residues. J lost 5 bases, V lost 3 bases, and 7 bases had no gene match. Germline assignment: CDR1 SGHRS and CDR2 YFSETQ. The CDR3 spells CASSWSGGAGTGELFF. The DNA for the CDR3 is TGCGCCAGCAGCTGGAGCGGGGGGGCCGGGACCGGGGAGCTGTTTTTT.

As DNA, the CDR3 is TGTGCCACCAGCAGAGAGTTTGTGGGACTAGCGGGAGAGGATACGCAGTATTTT. This codes for CATSREFVGLAGEDTQYF. This chain joins TRBV15 and TRBJ2-3; 14 bases map to TRBD2. J lost 6 bases, V lost 0 bases, and 8 bases had no gene match. CDR1 and CDR2 from the germline V gene are LNHNV and YYDKDF (reference sequence). This CDR3 contains 18 residues.

The sample holds many counts of this clonotype. The V and J genes are TRBV28 and TRBJ2-4; D is perhaps TRBD2 (5 bases). The CDR3 is 15 residues long. The germline CDR1 and CDR2 sequences are MDHEN and SYDVKM. Trimming left V 6 bases short and J 5 bases short, with 17 bases between. In nucleotides, the CDR3 is TGTGCCAGCAGCTCGGGAAGGGCCGGGCAAAACATTCAGTACTTC. Amino acid sequence: CASSSGRAGQNIQYF.

This clonotype was counted ten times or more. This rearrangement joins TRBV2 to TRBJ1-5, with D hard to call. The germline CDR1 and CDR2 sequences are SNHLY and FYNNEI. Trimming took off 5 bases at V and 3 bases at J, with 11 bases between the two ends. CDR3 length: 14 residues. The CDR3 region is CASSPGLTNQPQHF. CDR3 coding DNA: TGTGCCAGCAGTCCAGGCCTAACCAATCAGCCCCAGCATTTT.

This clonotype has ten or more counts. The chain combines TRBV18 with TRBJ2-4, with TRBD2 as a possible D gene (7 bases). Trimming took 2 bases from V and 6 from J, leaving 14 bases between them. CDR3 size: 15 residues. The germline V gene encodes CDR1 KGHSH and CDR2 LQKENI. CDR3 DNA sequence: TGTGCCAGCTCACCAAACGGGGGGCGCGGAAACATTCAGTACTTC. Translation: CASSPNGGRGNIQYF. Drawing the rest from reference TRBV18 and TRBJ2-4, the complete variable domain is NAGVMQNPRHLVRRRGQEARLRCSPMKGHSHVYWYRQLPEEGLKFMVYLQKENIIDESGMPKERFSAEFPKEGPSILRIQQVVRGDSAAYFCASSPNGGRGNIQYFGAGTRLSVL.

This clonotype was counted many times. The chain carries TRBV12-3 or TRBV12-4 and TRBJ2-4; possible D gene TRBD1, 6 bases. CDR3 length: 15 amino acids. Trimming stripped 3 bases from V and 2 bases from J, with 11 bases between. The CDR3 region has the DNA TGTGCCAGCAGTTTTCGGCAGGGGACCAAAAACATTCAGTACTTC. This gives the protein CASSFRQGTKNIQYF.

This clonotype was picked up many times. The chain employs TRBV5-1 and TRBJ2-3; D is ambiguous. This CDR3 is built from 14 residues. The V end lost 0 bases, the J end lost 2 bases, and 7 bases lay between the germline ends. The germline V gene encodes CDR1 SGHRS and CDR2 YFSETQ. CDR3 protein: CASSLEVDTDTQYF. The CDR3 nucleotides read TGCGCCAGCAGCTTGGAGGTCGACACAGATACGCAGTATTTT.

This chain connects TRBV19 to TRBJ1-2; 8 bases fit TRBD1. V shed 7 bases and J 5 bases; nucleotides not matched to a gene: 9. Germline V gene data show CDR1 as LNHDA and CDR2 as SQIVND (reference sequence). The CDR3 has 14 amino acids. The CDR3 sequence: CASNDRGGEYGYTF. For the CDR3, the DNA is TGTGCCAGTAACGACAGGGGAGGCGAGTATGGCTACACCTTC.

This clonotype showed up just a few times. This chain links TRBV2 with TRBJ1-4, with a possible D match to TRBD1 (6 bases). Deletions cut 2 bases from V and 5 bases from J, with 15 bases between. The CDR3 contains 16 residues. In germline, CDR1 is SNHLY, CDR2 FYNNEI. The CDR3 DNA reads TGTGCCAGCAGTGAAACGTACAGGGTTCGAAATGAAAAACTGTTTTTT. Translating gives CASSETYRVRNEKLFF.

This clonotype was counted at least ten times. The gene calls are TRBV28 and TRBJ2-3; 10 nucleotides align to TRBD1. Losses at the gene ends were 6 bases for V and 6 bases for J; bases not matched to a gene: 6. The CDR3 contains 14 residues. CDR1 and CDR2 (germline): MDHEN, SYDVKM. CDR3 bases: TGTGCCAGCAGCCGGACAGGGGGTCGGGATACGCAGTATTTT. Translation gives CASSRTGGRDTQYF.

This clonotype was detected only a few times. This chain connects TRBV30 to TRBJ1-1; D call uncertain. V lost 1 base to trimming and J lost 4 bases, with 13 bases between them. Germline V gene data show CDR1 as GTSNPN and CDR2 as SVGIG (reference sequence). There are 14 residues in the CDR3. The CDR3 nucleotides are TGTGCCTGGAGTGCGGGGTACTTGGGCACTGAAGCTTTCTTT. It encodes CAWSAGYLGTEAFF.

In this sample, this clonotype turned up many times. The chain combines TRBV3-1 with TRBJ2-6; D remains ambiguous. CDR1 and CDR2 from the germline V gene are LGHDT and YNNKEL (reference sequence). This CDR3 contains 15 residues. Trimming stripped 3 bases from V and 0 bases from J, with 6 bases between. The CDR3 DNA is TGTGCCAGCAGCCATAGTGGCTCTGGGGCCAACGTCCTGACTTTC. Its translation: CASSHSGSGANVLTF.

This clonotype was observed a few times. V and J are TRBV20-1 and TRBJ1-1; 7 nucleotides line up with TRBD1. Looked up from germline, CDR1 is DFQATT and CDR2 is SNEGSKA (reference sequence). The CDR3 is made up of 13 amino acids. V was clipped by 7 bases and J by 5 bases; unmatched bases: 10. CDR3 DNA: TGCAGTGTTAACCGGGACAGCGTTACTGAAGCTTTCTTT. This translates into CSVNRDSVTEAFF.

This chain joins TRBV10-3 and TRBJ1-5; 8 bases line up with TRBD1. Germline lookup yields CDR1 ENHRY and CDR2 SYGVKD. The CDR3 covers 13 residues. V shed 9 bases, J shed 0 bases, and the junction held 1 base outside the gene matches. The CDR3 here is CAIGQGSNQPQHF. The CDR3 DNA reads as TGTGCCATAGGACAGGGTAGCAATCAGCCCCAGCATTTT.

This clonotype was seen many times. V and J are TRBV20-1 and TRBJ2-4, with 12 nucleotides matching TRBD1. In germline, CDR1 is DFQATT, CDR2 SNEGSKA (reference sequence). The CDR3 consists of 15 residues. V was pared by 0 bases and J by 8 bases, with 5 bases of the junction left unmatched. CDR3 coding DNA: TGCAGTGCTAGAGATGGGGACAGGGGGCTTGACATTCAGTACTTC. The encoded protein is CSARDGDRGLDIQYF.

V is TRBV12-3 or TRBV12-4 and J is TRBJ1-3; D is unresolved. The CDR3 consists of 14 residues. V lost 5 bases and J 0 bases, leaving 8 bases between the germline ends. In nucleotides, the CDR3 is TGTGCCAGCAGTCCGACACACTCTGGAAACACCATATATTTT. Translating it yields CASSPTHSGNTIYF.

This clonotype showed up many times. The gene calls are TRBV3-1 and TRBJ1-5, with D uncertain. The CDR3 spans 14 residues. Germline assignment: CDR1 LGHDT and CDR2 YNNKEL (reference sequence). V lost 4 bases and J 1 base, leaving 8 bases between the germline ends. The CDR3 DNA sequence: TGTGCCAGCAGCCCAGAAACAAGCAATCAGCCCCAGCATTTT. It encodes CASSPETSNQPQHF.

The chain links TRBV20-1 to TRBJ2-1, with TRBD2 as a possible D gene (5 bases). Looked up from germline, CDR1 is DFQATT and CDR2 is SNEGSKA (reference sequence). This CDR3 is built from 11 residues. CDR3 coding DNA: TGCAGCCTATCGGGGTACAATGAGCAGTTCTTC. Protein: CSLSGYNEQFF.

This clonotype was seen ten or more times. The rearrangement links TRBV7-9 to TRBJ1-6; D is ambiguous. The CDR3 runs 16 residues. CDR1 and CDR2 from the germline V gene are SEHNR and FQNEAQ (reference sequence). Trimming left V 6 bases short and J 7 bases short, with 19 bases between. The CDR3 loop reads CASRQLTVFENSPLHF. The CDR3 DNA follows: TGTGCCAGCAGGCAGCTGACGGTTTTCGAGAATTCACCCCTCCACTTT.